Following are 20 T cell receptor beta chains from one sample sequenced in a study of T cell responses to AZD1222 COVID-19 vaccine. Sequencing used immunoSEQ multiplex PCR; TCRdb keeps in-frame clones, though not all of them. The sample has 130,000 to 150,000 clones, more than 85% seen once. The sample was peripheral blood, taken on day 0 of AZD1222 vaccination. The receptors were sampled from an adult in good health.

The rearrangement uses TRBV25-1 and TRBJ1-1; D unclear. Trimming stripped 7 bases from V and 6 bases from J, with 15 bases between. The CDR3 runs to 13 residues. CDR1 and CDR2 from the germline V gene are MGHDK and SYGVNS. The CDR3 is CASKSGSPAEAFF. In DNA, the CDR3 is TGTGCCAGCAAGTCCGGGTCGCCGGCTGAAGCTTTCTTT.

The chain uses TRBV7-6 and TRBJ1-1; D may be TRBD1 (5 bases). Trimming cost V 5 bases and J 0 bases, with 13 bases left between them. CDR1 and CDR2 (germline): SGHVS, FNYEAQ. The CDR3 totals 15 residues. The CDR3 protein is CASSRGRGMNTEAFF. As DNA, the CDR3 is TGTGCCAGCAGCCGGGGTAGGGGCATGAACACTGAAGCTTTCTTT.

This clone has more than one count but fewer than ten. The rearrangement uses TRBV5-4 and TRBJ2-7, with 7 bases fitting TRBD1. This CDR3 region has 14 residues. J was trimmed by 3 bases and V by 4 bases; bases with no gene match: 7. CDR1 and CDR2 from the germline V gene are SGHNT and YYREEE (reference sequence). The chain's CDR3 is CASSPGTDFYEQYF. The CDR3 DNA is TGTGCCAGCAGCCCCGGGACAGACTTCTACGAGCAGTACTTC.

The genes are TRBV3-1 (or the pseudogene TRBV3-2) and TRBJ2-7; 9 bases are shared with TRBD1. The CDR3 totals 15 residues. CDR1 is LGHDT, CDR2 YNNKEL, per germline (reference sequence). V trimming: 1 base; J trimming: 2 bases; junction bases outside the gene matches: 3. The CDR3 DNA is TGTGCCAGCAGCCAAGGACAGGGGGTCCCCTACGAGCAGTACTTC. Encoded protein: CASSQGQGVPYEQYF.

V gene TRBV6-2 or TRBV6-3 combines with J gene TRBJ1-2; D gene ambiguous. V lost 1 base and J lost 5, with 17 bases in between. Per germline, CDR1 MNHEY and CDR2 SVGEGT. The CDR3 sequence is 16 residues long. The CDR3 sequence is CASSYYGETFGYGYTF. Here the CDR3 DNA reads TGTGCCAGCAGTTACTACGGGGAGACCTTCGGGTATGGCTACACCTTC.

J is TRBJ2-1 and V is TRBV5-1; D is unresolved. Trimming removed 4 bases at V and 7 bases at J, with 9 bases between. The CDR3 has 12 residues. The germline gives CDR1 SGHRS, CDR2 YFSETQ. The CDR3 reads CASSAARNEQFF. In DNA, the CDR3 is TGCGCCAGCAGCGCAGCCAGAAATGAGCAGTTCTTC.

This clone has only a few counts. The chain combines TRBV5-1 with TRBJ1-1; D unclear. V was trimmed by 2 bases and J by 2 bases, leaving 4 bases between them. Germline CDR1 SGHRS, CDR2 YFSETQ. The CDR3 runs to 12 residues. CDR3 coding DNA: TGCGCCAGCAGCTTATCTAACACTGAAGCTTTCTTT. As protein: CASSLSNTEAFF.

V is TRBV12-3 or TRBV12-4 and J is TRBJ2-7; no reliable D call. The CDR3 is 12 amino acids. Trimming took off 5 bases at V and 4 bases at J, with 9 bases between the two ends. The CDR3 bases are TGTGCCAGCAGTCAGCCCTTTTACGAGCAGTACTTC. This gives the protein CASSQPFYEQYF.

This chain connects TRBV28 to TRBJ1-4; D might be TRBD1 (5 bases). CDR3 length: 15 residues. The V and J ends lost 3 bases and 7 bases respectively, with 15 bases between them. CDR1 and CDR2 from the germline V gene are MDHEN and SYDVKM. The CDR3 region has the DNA TGTGCCAGCAGTTTCATCGGGACGCAGAGTGAAAAACTGTTTTTT. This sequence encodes CASSFIGTQSEKLFF.

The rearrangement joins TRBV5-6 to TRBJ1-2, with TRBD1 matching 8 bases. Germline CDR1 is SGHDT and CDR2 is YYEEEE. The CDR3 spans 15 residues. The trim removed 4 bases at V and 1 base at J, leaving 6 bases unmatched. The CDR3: CASSPGTGNNYGYTF. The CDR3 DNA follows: TGTGCCAGCAGCCCTGGGACAGGAAATAACTATGGCTACACCTTC.

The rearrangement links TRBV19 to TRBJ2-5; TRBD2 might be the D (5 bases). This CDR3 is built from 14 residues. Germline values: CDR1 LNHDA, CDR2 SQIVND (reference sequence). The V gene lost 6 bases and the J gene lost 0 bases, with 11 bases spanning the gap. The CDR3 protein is CASRRTVYQETQYF. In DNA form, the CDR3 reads TGTGCCAGTAGGCGGACTGTCTACCAAGAGACCCAGTACTTC.

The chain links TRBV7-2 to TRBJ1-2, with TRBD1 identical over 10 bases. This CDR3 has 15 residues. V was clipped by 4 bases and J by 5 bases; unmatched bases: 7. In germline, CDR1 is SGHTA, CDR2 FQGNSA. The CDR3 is CASSSRTGGGYGYTF. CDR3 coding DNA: TGTGCCAGCAGCTCGCGGACAGGGGGAGGGTATGGCTACACCTTC.

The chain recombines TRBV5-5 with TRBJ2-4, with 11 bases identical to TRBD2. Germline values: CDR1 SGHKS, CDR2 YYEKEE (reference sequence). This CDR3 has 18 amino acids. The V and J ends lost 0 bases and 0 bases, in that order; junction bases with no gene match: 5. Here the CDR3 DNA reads TGTGCCAGCAGCTTGGGGCTAGCGGGGGGCCAAGCCAAAAACATTCAGTACTTC. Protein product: CASSLGLAGGQAKNIQYF.

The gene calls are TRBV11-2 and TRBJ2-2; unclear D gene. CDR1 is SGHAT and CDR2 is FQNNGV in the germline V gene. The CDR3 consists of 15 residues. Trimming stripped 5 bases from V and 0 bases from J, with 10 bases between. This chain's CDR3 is CASSRPNANTGELFF. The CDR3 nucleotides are TGTGCCAGCAGCCGACCAAATGCGAACACCGGGGAGCTGTTTTTT.

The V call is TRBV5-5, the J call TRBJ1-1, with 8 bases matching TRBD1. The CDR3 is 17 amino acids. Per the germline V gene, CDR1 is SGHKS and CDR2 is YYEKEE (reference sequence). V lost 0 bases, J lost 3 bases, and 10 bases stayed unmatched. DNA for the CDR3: TGTGCCAGCAGCTTGGTTCAGGGGGCGGGAATTCACACTGAAGCTTTCTTT. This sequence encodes CASSLVQGAGIHTEAFF.

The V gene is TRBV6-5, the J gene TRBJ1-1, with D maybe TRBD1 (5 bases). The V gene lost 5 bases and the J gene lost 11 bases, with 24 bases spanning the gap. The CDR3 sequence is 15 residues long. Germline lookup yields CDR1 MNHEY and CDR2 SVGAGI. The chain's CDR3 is CASSTSPAGEGMAFF. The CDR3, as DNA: TGTGCCAGCAGTACATCACCCGCGGGGGAAGGGATGGCTTTCTTT.

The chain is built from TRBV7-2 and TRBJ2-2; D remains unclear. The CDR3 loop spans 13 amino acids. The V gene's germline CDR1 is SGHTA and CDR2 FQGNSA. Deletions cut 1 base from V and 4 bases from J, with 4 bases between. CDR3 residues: CASSLDGTGELFF. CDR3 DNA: TGTGCCAGCAGCTTAGACGGCACCGGGGAGCTGTTTTTT.

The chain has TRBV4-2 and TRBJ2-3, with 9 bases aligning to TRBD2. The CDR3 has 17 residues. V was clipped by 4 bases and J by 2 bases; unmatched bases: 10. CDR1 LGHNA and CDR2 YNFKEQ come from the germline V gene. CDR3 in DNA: TGTGCCAGCAGCCCCCCCGGGCTAGCGGGGCCCACAGATACGCAGTATTTT. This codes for CASSPPGLAGPTDTQYF.

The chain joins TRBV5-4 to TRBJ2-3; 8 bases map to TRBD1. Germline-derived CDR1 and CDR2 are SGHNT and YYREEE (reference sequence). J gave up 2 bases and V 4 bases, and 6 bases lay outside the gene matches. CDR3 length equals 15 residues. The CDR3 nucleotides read TGTGCCAGCAGCCCCGGGACAGGCTACACAGATACGCAGTATTTT. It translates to CASSPGTGYTDTQYF.

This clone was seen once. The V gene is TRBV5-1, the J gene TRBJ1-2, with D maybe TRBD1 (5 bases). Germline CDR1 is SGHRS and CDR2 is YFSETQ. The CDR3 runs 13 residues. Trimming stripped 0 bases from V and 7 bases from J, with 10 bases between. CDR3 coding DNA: TGCGCCAGCAGCTTGGTGGCAGGGAGTGGCTACACCTTC. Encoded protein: CASSLVAGSGYTF.